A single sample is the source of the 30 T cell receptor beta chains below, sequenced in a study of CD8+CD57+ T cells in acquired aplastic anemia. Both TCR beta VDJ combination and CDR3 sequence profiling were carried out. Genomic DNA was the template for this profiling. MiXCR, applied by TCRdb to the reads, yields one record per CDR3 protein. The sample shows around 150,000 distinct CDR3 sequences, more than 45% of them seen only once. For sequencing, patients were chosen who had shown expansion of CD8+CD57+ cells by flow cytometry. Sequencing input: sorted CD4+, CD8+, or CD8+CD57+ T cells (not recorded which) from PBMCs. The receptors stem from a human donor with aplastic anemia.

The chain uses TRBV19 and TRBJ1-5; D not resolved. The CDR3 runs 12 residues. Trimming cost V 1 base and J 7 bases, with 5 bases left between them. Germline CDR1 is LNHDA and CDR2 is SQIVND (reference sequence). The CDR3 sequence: CASSIAGQPQHF. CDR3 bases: TGTGCCAGTAGTATAGCGGGCCAGCCCCAGCATTTT.

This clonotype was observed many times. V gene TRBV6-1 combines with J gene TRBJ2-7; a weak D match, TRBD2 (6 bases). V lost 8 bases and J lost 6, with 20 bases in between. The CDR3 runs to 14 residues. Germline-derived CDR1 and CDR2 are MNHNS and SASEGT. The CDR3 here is CASHEGTLVSEQYF. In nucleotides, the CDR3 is TGTGCCAGCCATGAAGGGACTCTCGTCTCCGAGCAGTACTTC.

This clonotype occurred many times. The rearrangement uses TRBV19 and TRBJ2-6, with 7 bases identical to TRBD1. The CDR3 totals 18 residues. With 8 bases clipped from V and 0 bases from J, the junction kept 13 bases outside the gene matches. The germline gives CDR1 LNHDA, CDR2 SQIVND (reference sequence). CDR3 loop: CASRLPGQLHSGANVLTF. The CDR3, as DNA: TGTGCCAGTCGACTTCCGGGACAGCTACACTCTGGGGCCAACGTCCTGACTTTC.

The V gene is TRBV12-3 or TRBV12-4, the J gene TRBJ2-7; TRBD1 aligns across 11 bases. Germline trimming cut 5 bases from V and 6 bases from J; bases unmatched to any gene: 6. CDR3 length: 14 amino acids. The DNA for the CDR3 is TGTGCCAGCAGTCTCCGGGACAGGGGGACCGAGCAGTACTTC. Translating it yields CASSLRDRGTEQYF.

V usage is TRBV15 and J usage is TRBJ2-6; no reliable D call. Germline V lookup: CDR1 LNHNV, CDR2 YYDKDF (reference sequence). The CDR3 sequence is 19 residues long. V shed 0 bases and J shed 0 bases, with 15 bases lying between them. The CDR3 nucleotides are TGTGCCACCAGCAGAGATTTCCCTGGACGGACCTCTGGGGCCAACGTCCTGACTTTC. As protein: CATSRDFPGRTSGANVLTF.

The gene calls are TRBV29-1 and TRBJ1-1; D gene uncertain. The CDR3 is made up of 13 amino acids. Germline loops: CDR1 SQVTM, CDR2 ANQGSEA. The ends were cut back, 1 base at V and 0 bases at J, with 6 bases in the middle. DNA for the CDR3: TGCAGCGTTGAAGGACGGATGAACACTGAAGCTTTCTTT. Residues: CSVEGRMNTEAFF. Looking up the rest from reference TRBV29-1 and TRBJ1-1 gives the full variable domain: SAVISQKPSRDICQRGTSLTIQCQVDSQVTMMFWYRQQPGQSLTLIATANQGSEATYESGFVIDKFPISRPNLTFSTLTVSNMSPEDSSIYLCSVEGRMNTEAFFGQGTRLTVV.

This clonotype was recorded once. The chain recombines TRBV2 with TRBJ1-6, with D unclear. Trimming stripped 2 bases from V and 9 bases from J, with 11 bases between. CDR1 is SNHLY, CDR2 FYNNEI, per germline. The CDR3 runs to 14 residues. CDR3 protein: CASSELGVGSPLHF. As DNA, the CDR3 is TGTGCCAGCAGTGAACTCGGGGTTGGTTCACCCCTCCACTTT.

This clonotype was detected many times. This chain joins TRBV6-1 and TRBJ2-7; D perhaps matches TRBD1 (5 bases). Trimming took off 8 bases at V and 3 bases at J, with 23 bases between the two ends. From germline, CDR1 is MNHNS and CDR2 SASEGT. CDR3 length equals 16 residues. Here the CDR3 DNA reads TGTGCCAGCGAACAGATCTCTTCGGACACCTACTACGAGCAGTACTTC. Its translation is CASEQISSDTYYEQYF.

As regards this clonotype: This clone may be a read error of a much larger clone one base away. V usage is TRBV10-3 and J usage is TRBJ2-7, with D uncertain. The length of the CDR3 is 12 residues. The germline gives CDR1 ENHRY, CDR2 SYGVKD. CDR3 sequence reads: CASSKYAGEQYF. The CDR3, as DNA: TGTGCCAGCAGTAAATACGCCGGCGAGCAGTACTTC.

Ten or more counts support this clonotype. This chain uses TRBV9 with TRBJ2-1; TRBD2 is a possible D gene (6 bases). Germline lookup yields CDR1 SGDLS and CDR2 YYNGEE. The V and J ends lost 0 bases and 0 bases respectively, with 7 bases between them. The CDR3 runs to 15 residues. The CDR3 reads CASSVGGNSYNEQFF. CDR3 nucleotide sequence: TGTGCCAGCAGCGTAGGCGGGAACTCCTACAATGAGCAGTTCTTC.

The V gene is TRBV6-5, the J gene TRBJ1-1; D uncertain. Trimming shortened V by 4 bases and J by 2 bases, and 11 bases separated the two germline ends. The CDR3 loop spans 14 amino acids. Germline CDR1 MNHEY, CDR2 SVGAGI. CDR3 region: CASSFIGVNTEAFF. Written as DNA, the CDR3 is TGTGCCAGCAGTTTTATCGGGGTAAACACTGAAGCTTTCTTT.

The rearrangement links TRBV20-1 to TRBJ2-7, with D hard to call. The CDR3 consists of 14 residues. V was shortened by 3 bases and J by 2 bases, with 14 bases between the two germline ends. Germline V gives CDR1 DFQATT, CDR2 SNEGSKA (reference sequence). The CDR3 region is CSASLAGFAYEQYF. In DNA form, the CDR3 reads TGCAGTGCTAGTTTAGCTGGGTTTGCCTACGAGCAGTACTTC.

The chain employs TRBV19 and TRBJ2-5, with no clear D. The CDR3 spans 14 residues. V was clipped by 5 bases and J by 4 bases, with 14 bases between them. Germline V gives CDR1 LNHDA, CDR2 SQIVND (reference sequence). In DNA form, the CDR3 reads TGTGCCAGTAGTGTGGACCACACATCAGAGACCCAGTACTTC. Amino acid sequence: CASSVDHTSETQYF.

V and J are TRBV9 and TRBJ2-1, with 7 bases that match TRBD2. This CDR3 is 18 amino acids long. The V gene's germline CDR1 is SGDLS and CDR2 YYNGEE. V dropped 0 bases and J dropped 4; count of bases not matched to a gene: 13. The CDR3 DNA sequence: TGTGCCAGCAGCGTAGCCCGCCGTAGTAGCGGGTTGTACAATGAGCAGTTCTTC. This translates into CASSVARRSSGLYNEQFF.

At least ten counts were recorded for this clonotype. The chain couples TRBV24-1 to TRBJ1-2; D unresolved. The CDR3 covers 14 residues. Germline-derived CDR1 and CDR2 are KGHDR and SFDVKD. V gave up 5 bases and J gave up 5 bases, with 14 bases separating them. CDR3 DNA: TGTGCCACCAGTGCACCGGAAGGGTCTTATGGCTACACCTTC. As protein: CATSAPEGSYGYTF.

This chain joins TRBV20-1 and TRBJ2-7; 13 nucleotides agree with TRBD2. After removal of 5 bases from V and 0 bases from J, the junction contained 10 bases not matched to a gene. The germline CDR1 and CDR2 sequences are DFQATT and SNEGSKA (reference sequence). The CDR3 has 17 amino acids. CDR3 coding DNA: TGCAGTGCTCCCCAAGGGGGGACTAGCGGGGCCTCCTACGAGCAGTACTTC. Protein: CSAPQGGTSGASYEQYF.

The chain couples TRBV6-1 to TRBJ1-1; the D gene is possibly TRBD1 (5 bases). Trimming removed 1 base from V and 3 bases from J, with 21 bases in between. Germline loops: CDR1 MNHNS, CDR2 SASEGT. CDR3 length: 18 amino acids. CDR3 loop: CASSEGPGGFRRDTEAFF. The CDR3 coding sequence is TGTGCCAGCAGTGAAGGGCCTGGGGGTTTCCGTCGGGACACTGAAGCTTTCTTT.

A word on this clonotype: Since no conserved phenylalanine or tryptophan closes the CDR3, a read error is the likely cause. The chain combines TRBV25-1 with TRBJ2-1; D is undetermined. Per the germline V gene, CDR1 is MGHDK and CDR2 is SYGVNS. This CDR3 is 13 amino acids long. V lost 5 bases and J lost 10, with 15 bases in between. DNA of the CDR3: TGTGCCAGCAGTTCCCCCCCGGGTTGGGAGCAGTTCTCC. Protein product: CASSSPPGWEQFS.

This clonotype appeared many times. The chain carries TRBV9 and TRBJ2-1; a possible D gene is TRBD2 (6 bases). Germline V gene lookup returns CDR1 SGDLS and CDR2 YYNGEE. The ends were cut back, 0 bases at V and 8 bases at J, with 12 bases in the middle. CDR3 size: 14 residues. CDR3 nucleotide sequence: TGTGCCAGCAGCGTAGGGACGGGAGTTGATGAGCAGTTCTTC. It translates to CASSVGTGVDEQFF.

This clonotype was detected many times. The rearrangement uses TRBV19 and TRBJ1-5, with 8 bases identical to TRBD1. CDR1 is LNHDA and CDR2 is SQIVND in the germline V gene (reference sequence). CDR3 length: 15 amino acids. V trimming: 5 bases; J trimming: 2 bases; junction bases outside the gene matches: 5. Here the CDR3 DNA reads TGTGCCAGTAGTCCCCTGACAGGGGGCAATCAGCCCCAGCATTTT. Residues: CASSPLTGGNQPQHF. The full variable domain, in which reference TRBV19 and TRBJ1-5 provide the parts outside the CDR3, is DGGITQSPKYLFRKEGQNVTLSCEQNLNHDAMYWYRQDPGQGLRLIYYSQIVNDFQKGDIAEGYSVSREKKESFPLTVTSAQKNPTAFYLCASSPLTGGNQPQHFGDGTRLSIL.

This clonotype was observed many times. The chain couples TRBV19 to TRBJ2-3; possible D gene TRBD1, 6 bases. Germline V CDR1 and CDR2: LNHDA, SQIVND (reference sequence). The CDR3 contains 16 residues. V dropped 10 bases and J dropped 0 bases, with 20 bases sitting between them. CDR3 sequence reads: CATSYGRTASTDTQYF. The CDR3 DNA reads TGTGCCACCTCCTACGGCCGGACAGCAAGCACAGATACGCAGTATTTT. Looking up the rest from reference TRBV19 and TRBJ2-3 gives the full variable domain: DGGITQSPKYLFRKEGQNVTLSCEQNLNHDAMYWYRQDPGQGLRLIYYSQIVNDFQKGDIAEGYSVSREKKESFPLTVTSAQKNPTAFYLCATSYGRTASTDTQYFGPGTRLTVL.

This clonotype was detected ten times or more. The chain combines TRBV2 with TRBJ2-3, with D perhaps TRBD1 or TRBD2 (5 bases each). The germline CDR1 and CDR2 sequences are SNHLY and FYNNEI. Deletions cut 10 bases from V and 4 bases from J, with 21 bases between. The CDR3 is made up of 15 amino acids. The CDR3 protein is CATSPGREWADTQYF. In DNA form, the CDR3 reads TGTGCCACCTCGCCAGGCAGGGAGTGGGCAGATACGCAGTATTTT.

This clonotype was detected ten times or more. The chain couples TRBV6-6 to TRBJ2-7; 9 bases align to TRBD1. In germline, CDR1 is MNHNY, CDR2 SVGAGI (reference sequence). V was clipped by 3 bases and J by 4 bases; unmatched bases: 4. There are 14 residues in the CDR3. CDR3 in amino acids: CASSYGTGRYEQYF. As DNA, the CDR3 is TGTGCCAGCAGTTATGGGACAGGGAGGTACGAGCAGTACTTC.

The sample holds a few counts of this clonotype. CDR3 nucleotides: TGTGCCAGCTCACCAGGGGTCGGGGCCCTTAATTCACCCCTCCACTTT. Protein sequence: CASSPGVGALNSPLHF. The chain has TRBV18 and TRBJ1-6, with a weak D call TRBD1 (5 bases). Trimming removed 2 bases at V and 6 bases at J, with 14 bases between. This CDR3 has 16 amino acids. Germline V gene sequence: CDR1 KGHSH, CDR2 LQKENI.

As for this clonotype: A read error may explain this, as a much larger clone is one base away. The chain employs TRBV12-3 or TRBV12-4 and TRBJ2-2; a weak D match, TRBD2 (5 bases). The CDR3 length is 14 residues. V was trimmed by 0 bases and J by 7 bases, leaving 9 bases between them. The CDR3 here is CASSLAAAGGELFF. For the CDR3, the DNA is TGTGCCAGCAGTTTAGCAGCGGCGGGCGGGGAGCTGTTTTTT.

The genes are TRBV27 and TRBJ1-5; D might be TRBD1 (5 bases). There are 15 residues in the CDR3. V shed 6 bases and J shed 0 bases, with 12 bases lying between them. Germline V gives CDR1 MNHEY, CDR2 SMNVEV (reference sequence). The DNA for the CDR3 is TGTGCCAGCAGGCAGGGCTCCTATAGCAATCAGCCCCAGCATTTT. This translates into CASRQGSYSNQPQHF.

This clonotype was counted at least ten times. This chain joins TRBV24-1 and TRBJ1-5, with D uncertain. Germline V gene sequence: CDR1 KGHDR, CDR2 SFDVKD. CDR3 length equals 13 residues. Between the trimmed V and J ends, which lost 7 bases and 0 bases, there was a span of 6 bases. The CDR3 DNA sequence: TGTGCCACCAGCGCTGTTAGCAATCAGCCCCAGCATTTT. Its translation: CATSAVSNQPQHF.

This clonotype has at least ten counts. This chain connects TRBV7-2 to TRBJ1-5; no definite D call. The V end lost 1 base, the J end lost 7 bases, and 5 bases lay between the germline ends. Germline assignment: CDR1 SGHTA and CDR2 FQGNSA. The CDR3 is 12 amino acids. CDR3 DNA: TGTGCCAGCAGCTTAGACGGCCAGCCCCAGCATTTT. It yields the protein CASSLDGQPQHF.

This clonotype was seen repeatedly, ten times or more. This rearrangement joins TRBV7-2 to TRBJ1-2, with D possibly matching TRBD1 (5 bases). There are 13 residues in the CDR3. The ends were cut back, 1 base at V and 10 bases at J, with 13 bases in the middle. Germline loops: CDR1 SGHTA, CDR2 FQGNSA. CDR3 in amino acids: CASSLGGAETYTF. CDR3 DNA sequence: TGTGCCAGCAGCTTAGGAGGGGCAGAAACCTACACCTTC.

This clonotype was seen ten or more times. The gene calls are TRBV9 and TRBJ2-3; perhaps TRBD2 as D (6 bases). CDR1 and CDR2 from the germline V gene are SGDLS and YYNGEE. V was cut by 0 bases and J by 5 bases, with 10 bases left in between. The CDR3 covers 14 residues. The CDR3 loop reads CASSVDGSGDTQYF. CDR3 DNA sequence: TGTGCCAGCAGCGTAGACGGGAGTGGAGATACGCAGTATTTT.